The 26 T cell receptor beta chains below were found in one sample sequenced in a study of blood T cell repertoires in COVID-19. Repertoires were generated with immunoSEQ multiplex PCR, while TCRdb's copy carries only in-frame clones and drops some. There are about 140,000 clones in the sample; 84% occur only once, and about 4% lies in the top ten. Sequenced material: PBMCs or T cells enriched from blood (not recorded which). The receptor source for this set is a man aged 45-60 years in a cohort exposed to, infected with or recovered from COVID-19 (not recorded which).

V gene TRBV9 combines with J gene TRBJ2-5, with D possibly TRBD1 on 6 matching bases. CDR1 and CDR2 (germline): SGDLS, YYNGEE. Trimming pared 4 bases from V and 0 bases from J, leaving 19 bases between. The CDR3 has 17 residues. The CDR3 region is CASSLELGHSYQETQYF. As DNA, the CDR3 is TGTGCCAGCAGCTTAGAGCTGGGACATTCGTACCAAGAGACCCAGTACTTC.

The CDR3 DNA follows: TGTGCCAGTAGTGGGGACAGGGAGTCTCGGAGTTTGAATGAAAAACTGTTTTTT. This gives the protein CASSGDRESRSLNEKLFF. The V and J genes are TRBV19 and TRBJ1-4; 9 bases match TRBD1. CDR1 LNHDA and CDR2 SQIVND come from the germline V gene (reference sequence). The CDR3 is made up of 18 amino acids. The ends lost 5 bases at V and 5 bases at J; junction bases unmatched: 15.

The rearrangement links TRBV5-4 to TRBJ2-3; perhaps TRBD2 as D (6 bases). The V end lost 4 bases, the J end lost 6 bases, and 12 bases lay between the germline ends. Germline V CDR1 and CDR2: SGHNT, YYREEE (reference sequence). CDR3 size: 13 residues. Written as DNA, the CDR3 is TGTGCCAGCAGCGACGGGGGTGGGGATACGCAGTATTTT. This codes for CASSDGGGDTQYF.

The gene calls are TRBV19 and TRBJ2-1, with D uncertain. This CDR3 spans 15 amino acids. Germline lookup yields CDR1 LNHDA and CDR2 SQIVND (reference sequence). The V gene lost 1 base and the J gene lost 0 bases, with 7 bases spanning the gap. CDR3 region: CASSIVLSSYNEQFF. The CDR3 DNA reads TGTGCCAGTAGTATAGTGCTTAGCTCCTACAATGAGCAGTTCTTC.

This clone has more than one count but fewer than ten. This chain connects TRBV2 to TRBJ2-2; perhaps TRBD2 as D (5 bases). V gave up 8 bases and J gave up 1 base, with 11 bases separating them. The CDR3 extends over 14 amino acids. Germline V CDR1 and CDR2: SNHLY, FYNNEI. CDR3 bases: TGTGCCAGCGGCCAGCGGAGGAACACCGGGGAGCTGTTTTTT. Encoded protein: CASGQRRNTGELFF.

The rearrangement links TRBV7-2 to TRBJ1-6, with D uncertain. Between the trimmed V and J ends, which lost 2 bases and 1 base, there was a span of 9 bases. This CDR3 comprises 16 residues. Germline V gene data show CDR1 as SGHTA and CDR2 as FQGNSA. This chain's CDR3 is CASSLSRGSYNSPLHF. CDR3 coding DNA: TGTGCCAGCAGCTTATCTCGGGGATCCTATAATTCACCCCTCCACTTT.

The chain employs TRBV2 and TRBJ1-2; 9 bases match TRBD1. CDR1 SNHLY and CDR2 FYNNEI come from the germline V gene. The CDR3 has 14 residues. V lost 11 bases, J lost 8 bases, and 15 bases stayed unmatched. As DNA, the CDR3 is TGTGCCTTAATTACCGGGACAGGGCTAGGCGGCTACACCTTC. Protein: CALITGTGLGGYTF.

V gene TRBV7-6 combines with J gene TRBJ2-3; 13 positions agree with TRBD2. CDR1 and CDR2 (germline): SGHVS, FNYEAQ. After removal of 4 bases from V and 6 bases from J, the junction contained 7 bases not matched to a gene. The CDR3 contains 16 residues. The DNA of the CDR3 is TGTGCCAGCAGCTGGACTAGCGGGGGCCCGGGGGATACGCAGTATTTT. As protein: CASSWTSGGPGDTQYF.

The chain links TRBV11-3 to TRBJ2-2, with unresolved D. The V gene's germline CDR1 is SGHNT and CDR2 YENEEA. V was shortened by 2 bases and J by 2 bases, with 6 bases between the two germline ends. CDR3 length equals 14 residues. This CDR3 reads CASSLYTNTGELFF. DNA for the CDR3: TGTGCCAGCAGCTTATACACAAACACCGGGGAGCTGTTTTTT.

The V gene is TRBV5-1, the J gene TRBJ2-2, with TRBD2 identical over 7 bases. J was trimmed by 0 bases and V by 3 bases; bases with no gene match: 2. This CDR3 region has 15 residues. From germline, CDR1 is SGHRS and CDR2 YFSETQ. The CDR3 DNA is TGCGCCAGCAGCTGGGGGGGTTCGAACACCGGGGAGCTGTTTTTT. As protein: CASSWGGSNTGELFF.

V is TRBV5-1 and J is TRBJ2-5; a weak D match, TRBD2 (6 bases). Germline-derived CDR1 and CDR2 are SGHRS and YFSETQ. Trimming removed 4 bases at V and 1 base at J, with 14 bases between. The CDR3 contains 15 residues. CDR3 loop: CASSLTVGGQETQYF. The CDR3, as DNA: TGCGCCAGCAGCCTAACGGTCGGGGGCCAAGAGACCCAGTACTTC.

The CDR3 region has the DNA TGTGCCAGCTTCCTTGACAGGGGCACTGAAGCTTTCTTT. Translating it yields CASFLDRGTEAFF. This chain connects TRBV12-3 or TRBV12-4 to TRBJ1-1; 8 nucleotides align to TRBD1. The CDR3 length is 13 residues. After removal of 8 bases from V and 4 bases from J, the junction contained 6 bases not matched to a gene.

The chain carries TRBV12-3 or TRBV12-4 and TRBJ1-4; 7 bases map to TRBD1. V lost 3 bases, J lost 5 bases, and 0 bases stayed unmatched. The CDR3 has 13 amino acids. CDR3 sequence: CASSLTGNEKLFF. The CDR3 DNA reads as TGTGCCAGCAGTTTGACAGGGAATGAAAAACTGTTTTTT.

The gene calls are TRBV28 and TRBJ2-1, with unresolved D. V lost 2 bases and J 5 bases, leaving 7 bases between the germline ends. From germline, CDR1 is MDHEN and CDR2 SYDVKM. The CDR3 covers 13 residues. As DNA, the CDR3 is TGTGCCAGCAGTTTAGGTAGTCACAATGAGCAGTTCTTC. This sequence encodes CASSLGSHNEQFF. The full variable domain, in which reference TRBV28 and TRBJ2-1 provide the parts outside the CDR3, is DVKVTQSSRYLVKRTGEKVFLECVQDMDHENMFWYRQDPGLGLRLIYFSYDVKMKEKGDIPEGYSVSREKKERFSLILESASTNQTSMYLCASSLGSHNEQFFGPGTRLTVL.

The CDR3 nucleotides are TGTGCCATCACAGGGCCCGGGGCCAACGTCCTGACTTTC. Translated: CAITGPGANVLTF. The V call is TRBV10-3, the J call TRBJ2-6; possibly TRBD1 for D (5 bases). There are 13 residues in the CDR3. With 7 bases removed from V and 4 bases from J, the gap between germline ends came to 8 bases. The germline V gene has CDR1 ENHRY and CDR2 SYGVKD.

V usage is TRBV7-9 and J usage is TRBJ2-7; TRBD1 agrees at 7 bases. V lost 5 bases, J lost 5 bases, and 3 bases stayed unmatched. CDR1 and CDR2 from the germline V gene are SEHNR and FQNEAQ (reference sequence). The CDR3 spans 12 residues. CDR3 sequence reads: CASSPTGDEQYF. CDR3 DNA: TGTGCCAGCAGCCCAACAGGGGACGAGCAGTACTTC.

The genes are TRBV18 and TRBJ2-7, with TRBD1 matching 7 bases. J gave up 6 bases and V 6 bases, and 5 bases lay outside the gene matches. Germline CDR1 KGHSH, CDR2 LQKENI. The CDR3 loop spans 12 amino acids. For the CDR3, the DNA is TGTGCCAGCTCTCGCGACAGGGTCGAGCAGTACTTC. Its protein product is CASSRDRVEQYF.

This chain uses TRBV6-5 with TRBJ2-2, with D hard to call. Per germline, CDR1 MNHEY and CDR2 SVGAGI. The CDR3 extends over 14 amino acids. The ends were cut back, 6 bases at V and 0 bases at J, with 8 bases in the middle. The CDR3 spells CASSLSPNTGELFF. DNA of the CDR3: TGTGCCAGCAGCTTGAGTCCGAACACCGGGGAGCTGTTTTTT.

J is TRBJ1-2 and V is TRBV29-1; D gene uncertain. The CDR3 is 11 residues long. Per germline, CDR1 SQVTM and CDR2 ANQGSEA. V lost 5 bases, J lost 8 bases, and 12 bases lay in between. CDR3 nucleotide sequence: TGCAGCGTTCTGGGCCACCACGGCTACACCTTC. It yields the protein CSVLGHHGYTF.

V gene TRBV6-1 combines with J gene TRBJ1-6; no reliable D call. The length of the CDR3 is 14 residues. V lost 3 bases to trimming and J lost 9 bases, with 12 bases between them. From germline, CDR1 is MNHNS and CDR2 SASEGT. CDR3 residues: CASSDRSSASPLHF. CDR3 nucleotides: TGTGCCAGCAGTGACAGGTCCTCGGCTTCACCCCTCCACTTT.

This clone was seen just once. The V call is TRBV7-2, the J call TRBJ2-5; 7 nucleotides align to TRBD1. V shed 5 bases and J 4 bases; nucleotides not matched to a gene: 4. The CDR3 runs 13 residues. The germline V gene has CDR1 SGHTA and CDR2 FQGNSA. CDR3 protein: CASSATGVETQYF. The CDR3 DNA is TGTGCCAGCAGCGCAACAGGGGTAGAGACCCAGTACTTC. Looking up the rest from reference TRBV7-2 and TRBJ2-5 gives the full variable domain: GAGVSQSPSNKVTEKGKDVELRCDPISGHTALYWYRQSLGQGLEFLIYFQGNSAPDKSGLPSDRFSAERTGGSVSTLTIQRTQQEDSAVYLCASSATGVETQYFGPGTRLLVL.

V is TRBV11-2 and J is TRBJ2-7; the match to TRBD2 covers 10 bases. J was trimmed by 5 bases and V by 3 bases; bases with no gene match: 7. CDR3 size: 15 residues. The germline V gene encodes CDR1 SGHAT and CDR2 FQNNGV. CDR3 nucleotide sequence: TGTGCCAGCAGCTTGTTCCTAGCGGGGGCCCACGAGCAGTACTTC. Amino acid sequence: CASSLFLAGAHEQYF.

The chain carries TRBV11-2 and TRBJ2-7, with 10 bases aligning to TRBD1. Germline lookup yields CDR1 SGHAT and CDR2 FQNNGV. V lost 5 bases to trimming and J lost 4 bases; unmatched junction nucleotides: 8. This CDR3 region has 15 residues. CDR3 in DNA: TGTGCCAGCAGCCCCGACAGGGGGCCACTGTACGAGCAGTACTTC. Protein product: CASSPDRGPLYEQYF.

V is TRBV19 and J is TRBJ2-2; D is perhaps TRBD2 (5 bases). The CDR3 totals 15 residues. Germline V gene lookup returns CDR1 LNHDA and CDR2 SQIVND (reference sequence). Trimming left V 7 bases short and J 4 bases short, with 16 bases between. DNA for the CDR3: TGTGCCAGTACAAGGACTCCCTCGAGCACCGGGGAGCTGTTTTTT. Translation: CASTRTPSSTGELFF. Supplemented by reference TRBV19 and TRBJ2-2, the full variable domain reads DGGITQSPKYLFRKEGQNVTLSCEQNLNHDAMYWYRQDPGQGLRLIYYSQIVNDFQKGDIAEGYSVSREKKESFPLTVTSAQKNPTAFYLCASTRTPSSTGELFFGEGSRLTVL.

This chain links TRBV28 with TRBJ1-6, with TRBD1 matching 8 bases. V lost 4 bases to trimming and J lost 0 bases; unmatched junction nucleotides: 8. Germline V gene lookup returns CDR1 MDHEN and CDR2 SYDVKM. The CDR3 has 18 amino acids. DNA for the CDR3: TGTGCCAGCAGTTCCCCACGGACAGGGAACTCCTATAATTCACCCCTCCACTTT. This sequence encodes CASSSPRTGNSYNSPLHF.

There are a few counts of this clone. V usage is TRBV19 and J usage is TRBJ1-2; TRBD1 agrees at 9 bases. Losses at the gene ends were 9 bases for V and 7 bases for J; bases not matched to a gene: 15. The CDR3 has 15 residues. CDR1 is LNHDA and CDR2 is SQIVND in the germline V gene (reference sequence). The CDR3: CASEDRGRIWGGYTF. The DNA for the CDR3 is TGTGCCAGCGAGGACAGGGGAAGGATTTGGGGTGGCTACACCTTC.